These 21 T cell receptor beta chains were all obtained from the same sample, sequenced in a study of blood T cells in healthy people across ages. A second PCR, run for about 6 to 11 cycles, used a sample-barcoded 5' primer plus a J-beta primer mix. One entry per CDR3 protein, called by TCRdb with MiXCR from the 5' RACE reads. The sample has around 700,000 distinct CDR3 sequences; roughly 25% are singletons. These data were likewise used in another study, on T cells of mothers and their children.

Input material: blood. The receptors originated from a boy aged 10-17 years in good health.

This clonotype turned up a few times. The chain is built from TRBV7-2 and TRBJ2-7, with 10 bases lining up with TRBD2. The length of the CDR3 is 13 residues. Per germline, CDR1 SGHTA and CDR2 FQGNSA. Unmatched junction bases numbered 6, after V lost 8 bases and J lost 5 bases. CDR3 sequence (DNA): TGTGCCAGCCGGGGACTAGCGCAACACGAGCAGTACTTC. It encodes CASRGLAQHEQYF.

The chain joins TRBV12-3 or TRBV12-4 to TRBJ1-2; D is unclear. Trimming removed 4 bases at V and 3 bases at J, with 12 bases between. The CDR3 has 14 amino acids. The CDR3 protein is CASSSQAGDYGYTF. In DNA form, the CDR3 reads TGTGCCAGCAGTTCTCAGGCGGGCGACTATGGCTACACCTTC.

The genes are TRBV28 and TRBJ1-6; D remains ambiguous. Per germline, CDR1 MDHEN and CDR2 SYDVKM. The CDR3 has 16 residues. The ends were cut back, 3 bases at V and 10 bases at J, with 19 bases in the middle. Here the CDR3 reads CASSLPQTIFLSPLHF. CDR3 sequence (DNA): TGTGCCAGCAGTTTGCCCCAGACAATTTTTTTATCACCCCTCCACTTT.

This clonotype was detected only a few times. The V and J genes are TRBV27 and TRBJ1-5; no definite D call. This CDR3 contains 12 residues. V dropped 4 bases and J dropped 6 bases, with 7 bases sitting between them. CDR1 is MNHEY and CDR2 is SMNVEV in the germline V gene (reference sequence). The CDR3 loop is CASSSRGQPQHF. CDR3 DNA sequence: TGTGCCAGCAGTTCCCGGGGTCAGCCCCAGCATTTT.

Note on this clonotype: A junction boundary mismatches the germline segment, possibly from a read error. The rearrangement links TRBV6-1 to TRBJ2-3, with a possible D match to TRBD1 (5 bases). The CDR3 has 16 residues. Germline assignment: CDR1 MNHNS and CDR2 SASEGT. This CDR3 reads CASSELQGSTTDTQYF. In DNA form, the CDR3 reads TGTGCCAGCAGTGAACTCCAGGGTTCTACCACAGATACGCAGTACTTT.

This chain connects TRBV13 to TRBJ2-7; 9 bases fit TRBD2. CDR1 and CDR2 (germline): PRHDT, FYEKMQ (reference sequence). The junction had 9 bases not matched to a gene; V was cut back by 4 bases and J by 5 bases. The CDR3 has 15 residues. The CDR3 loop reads CASSSDVREGNEQYF. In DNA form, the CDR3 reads TGTGCCAGCAGCTCCGACGTGCGGGAGGGCAACGAGCAGTACTTC.

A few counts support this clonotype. CDR3 sequence (DNA): TGCGCCAGCAGCCAAGGCGGCGGGGTCTACAATGAGCAGTTCTTC. It translates to CASSQGGGVYNEQFF. The chain employs TRBV4-3 and TRBJ2-5, with TRBD2 as a possible D gene (6 bases). The J call may be wrong; the DNA end is better matched by TRBJ2-1. CDR3 length: 15 residues. Germline CDR1 reads LGHNA; CDR2 reads YSLEER.

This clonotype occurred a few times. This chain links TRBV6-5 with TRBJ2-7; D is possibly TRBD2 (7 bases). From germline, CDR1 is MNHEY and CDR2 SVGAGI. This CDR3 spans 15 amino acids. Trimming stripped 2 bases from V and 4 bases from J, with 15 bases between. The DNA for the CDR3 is TGTGCCAGCAGTTACCGCGGCGGGGGCGGTTACGAGCAGTACTTC. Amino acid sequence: CASSYRGGGGYEQYF.

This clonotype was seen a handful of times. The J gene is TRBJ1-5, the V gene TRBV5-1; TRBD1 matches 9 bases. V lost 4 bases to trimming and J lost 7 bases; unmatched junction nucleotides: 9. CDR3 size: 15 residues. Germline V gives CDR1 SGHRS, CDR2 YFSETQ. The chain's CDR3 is CASSLGDRVSQPQHF. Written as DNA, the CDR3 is TGCGCCAGCAGCCTGGGGGACAGGGTGAGCCAGCCCCAGCATTTT.

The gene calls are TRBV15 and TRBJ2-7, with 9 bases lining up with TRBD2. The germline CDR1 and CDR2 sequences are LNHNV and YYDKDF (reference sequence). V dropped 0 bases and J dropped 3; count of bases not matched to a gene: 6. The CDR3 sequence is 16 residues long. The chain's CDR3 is CATSRDLSSGVYEQYF. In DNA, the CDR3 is TGTGCCACCAGCAGAGATTTGTCTAGCGGGGTCTACGAGCAGTACTTC.

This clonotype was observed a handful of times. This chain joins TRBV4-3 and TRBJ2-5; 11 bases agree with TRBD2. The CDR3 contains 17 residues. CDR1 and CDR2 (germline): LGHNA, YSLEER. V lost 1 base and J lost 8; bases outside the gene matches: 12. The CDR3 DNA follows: TGCGCCAGCAGCCAAGCGCAAACGGGACTAGCGGCTGGAACCCAGTACTTC. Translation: CASSQAQTGLAAGTQYF.

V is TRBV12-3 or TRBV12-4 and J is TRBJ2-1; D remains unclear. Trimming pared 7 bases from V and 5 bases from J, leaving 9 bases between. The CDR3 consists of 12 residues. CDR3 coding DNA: TGTGCCAGCACAGTCCATGACAATGAGCAGTTCTTC. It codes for CASTVHDNEQFF.

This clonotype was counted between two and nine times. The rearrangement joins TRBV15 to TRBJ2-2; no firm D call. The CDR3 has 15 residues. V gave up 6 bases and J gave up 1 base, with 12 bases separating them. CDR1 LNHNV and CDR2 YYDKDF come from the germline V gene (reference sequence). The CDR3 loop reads CATRPSEGNTGELFF. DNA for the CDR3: TGTGCCACCAGACCCTCAGAAGGGAACACCGGGGAGCTGTTTTTT.

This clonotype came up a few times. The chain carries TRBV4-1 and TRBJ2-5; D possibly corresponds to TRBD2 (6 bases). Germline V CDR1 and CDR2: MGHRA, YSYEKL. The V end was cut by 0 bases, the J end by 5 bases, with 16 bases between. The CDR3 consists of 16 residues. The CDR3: CASSQDQGLEVETQYF. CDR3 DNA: TGCGCCAGCAGCCAAGATCAGGGACTGGAGGTGGAGACCCAGTACTTC.

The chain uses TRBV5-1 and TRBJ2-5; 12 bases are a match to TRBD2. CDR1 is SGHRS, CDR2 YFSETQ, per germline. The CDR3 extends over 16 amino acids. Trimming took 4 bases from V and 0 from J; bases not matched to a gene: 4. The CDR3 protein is CASSERLAGDQETQYF. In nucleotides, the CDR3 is TGCGCCAGCAGCGAGAGACTAGCGGGAGACCAAGAGACCCAGTACTTC.

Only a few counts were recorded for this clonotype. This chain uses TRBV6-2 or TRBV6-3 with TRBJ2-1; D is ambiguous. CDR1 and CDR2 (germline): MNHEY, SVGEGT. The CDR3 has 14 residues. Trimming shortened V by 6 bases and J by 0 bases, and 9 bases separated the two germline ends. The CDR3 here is CASRGKSSYNEQFF. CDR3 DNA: TGTGCCAGCAGGGGTAAGAGCTCCTACAATGAGCAGTTCTTC.

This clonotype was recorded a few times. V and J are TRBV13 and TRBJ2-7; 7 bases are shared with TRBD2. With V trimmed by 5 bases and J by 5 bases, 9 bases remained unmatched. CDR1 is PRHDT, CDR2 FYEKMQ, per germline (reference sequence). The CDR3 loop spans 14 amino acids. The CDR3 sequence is CASSPRDYSNEQYF. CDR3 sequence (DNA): TGTGCCAGCAGCCCCCGGGACTATAGTAACGAGCAGTACTTC.

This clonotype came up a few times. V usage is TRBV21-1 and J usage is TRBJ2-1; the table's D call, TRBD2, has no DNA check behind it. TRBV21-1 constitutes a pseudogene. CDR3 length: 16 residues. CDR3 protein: CASSIVVLEGTNEQFF. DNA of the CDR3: TGTGCCAGCAGCATAGTGGTTCTGGAGGGAACCAATGAGCAGTTCTTC.

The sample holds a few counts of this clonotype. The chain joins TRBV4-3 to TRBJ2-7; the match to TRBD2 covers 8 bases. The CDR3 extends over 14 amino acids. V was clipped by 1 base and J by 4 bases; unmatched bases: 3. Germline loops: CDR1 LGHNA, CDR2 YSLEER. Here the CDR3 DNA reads TGCGCCAGCAGCCAAGCGGGGGGGCAGTACGAGCAGTACTTC. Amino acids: CASSQAGGQYEQYF.

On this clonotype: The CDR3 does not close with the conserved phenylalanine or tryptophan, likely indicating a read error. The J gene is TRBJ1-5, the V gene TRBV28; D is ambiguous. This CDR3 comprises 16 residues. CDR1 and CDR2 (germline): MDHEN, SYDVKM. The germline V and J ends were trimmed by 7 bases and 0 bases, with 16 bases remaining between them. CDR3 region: CASIKQEFYSNQPQHS. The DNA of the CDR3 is TGTGCCAGCATTAAGCAGGAGTTCTATAGCAATCAGCCCCAGCATTCT.

The CDR3 DNA follows: TGTGCCAGCAGCCGGACAGGGAGTGGGGCCTACAATGAGCAGTTCTTC. Encoded protein: CASSRTGSGAYNEQFF. The rearrangement links TRBV6-6 to TRBJ2-1, with 8 bases that match TRBD1. V gave up 6 bases and J gave up 2 bases; unmatched junction bases: 9. Germline CDR1 and CDR2: MNHNY and SVGAGI (reference sequence). This CDR3 region has 16 residues.